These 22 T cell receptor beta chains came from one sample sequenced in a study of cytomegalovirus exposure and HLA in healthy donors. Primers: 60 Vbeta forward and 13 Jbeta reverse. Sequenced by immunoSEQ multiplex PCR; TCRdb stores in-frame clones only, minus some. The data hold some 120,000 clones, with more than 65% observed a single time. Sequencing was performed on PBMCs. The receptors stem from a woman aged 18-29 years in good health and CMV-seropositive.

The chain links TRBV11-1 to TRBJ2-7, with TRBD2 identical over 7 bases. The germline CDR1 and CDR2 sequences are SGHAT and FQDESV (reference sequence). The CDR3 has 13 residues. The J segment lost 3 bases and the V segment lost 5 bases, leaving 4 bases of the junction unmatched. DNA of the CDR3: TGTGCCAGCAGCCCAGGACTAGACTACGAGCAGTACTTC. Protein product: CASSPGLDYEQYF.

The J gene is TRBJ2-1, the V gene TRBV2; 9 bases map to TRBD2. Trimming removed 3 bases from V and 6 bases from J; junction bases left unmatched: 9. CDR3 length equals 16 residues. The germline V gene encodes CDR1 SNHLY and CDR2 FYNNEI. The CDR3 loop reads CASSEEASGALNEQFF. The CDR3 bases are TGTGCCAGCAGTGAGGAGGCTAGCGGGGCTCTCAATGAGCAGTTCTTC.

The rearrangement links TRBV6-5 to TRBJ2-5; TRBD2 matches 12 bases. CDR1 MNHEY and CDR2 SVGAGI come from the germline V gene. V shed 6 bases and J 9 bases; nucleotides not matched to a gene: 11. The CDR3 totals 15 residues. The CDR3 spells CASRQLAGGPGAQYF. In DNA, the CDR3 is TGTGCCAGCAGACAACTAGCGGGGGGACCTGGGGCCCAGTACTTC.

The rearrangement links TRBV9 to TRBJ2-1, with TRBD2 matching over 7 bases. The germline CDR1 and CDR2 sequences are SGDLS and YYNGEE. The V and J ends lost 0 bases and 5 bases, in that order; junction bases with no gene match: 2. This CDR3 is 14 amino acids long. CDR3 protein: CASSVGDYHNEQFF. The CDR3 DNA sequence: TGTGCCAGCAGCGTAGGGGACTACCACAATGAGCAGTTCTTC.

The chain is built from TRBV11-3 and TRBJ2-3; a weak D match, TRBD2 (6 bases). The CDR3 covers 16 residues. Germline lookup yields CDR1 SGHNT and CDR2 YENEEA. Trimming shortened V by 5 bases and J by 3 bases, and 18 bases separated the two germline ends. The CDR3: CASSRGVASRTDTQYF. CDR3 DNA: TGTGCCAGCAGCCGCGGGGTAGCTAGCAGAACAGATACGCAGTATTTT.

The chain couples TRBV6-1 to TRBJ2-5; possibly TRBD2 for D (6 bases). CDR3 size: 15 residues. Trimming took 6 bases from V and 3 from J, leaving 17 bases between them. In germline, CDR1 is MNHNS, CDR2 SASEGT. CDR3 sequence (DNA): TGTGCCAGCAGCGGAGTACTAGCTGGGGAAGAGACCCAGTACTTC. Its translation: CASSGVLAGEETQYF.

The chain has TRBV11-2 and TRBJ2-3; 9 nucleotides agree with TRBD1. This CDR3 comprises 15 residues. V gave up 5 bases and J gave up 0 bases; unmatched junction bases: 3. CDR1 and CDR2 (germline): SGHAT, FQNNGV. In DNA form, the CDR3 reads TGTGCCAGCAGCCAGGGGACAGGGAGCACAGATACGCAGTATTTT. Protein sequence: CASSQGTGSTDTQYF.

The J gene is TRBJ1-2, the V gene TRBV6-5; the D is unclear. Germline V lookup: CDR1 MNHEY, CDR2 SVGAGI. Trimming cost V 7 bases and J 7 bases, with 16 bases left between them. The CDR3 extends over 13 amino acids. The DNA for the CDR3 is TGTGCCAGCAAGGACTTCCCGGACCGTGGCTACACCTTC. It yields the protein CASKDFPDRGYTF.

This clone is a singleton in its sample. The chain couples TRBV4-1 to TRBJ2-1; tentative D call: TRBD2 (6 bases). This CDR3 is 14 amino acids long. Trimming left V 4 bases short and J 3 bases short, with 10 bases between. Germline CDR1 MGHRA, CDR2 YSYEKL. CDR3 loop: CASSLPGLYNEQFF. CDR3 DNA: TGCGCCAGCAGCCTTCCGGGACTCTACAATGAGCAGTTCTTC.

The CDR3: CASSNRDSSYEQYF. Written as DNA, the CDR3 is TGTGCCAGTAGTAACAGGGACAGCTCCTACGAGCAGTACTTC. The chain employs TRBV19 and TRBJ2-7; 7 nucleotides match TRBD1. The CDR3 totals 14 residues. The germline CDR1 and CDR2 sequences are LNHDA and SQIVND (reference sequence). After removal of 4 bases from V and 0 bases from J, the junction contained 3 bases not matched to a gene. The full variable domain, completed using reference TRBV19 and TRBJ2-7, is DGGITQSPKYLFRKEGQNVTLSCEQNLNHDAMYWYRQDPGQGLRLIYYSQIVNDFQKGDIAEGYSVSREKKESFPLTVTSAQKNPTAFYLCASSNRDSSYEQYFGPGTRLTVT.

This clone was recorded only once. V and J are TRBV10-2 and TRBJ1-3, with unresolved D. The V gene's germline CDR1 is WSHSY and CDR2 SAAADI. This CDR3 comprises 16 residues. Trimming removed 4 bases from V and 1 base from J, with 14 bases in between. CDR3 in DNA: TGCGCCAGCAGTGCCGGGTTACAAGGATCTGGAAACACCATATATTTT. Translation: CASSAGLQGSGNTIYF.

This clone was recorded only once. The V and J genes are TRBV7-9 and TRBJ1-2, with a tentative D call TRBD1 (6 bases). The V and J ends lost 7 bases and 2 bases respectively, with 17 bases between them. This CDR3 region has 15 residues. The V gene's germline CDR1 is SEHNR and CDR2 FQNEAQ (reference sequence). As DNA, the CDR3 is TGTGCCAGCAAACTCGGACAGTCGGGGAACTATGGCTACACCTTC. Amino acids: CASKLGQSGNYGYTF.

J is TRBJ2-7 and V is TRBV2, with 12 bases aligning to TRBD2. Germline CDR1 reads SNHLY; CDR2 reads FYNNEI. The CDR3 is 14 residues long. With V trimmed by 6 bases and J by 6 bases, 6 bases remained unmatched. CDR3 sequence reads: CASRLAGGLLEQYF. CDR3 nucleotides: TGTGCCAGCAGGCTAGCGGGGGGGCTGCTCGAGCAGTACTTC. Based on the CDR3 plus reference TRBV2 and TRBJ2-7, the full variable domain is EPEVTQTPSHQVTQMGQEVILRCVPISNHLYFYWYRQILGQKVEFLVSFYNNEISEKSEIFDDQFSVERPDGSNFTLKIRSTKLEDSAMYFCASRLAGGLLEQYFGPGTRLTVT.

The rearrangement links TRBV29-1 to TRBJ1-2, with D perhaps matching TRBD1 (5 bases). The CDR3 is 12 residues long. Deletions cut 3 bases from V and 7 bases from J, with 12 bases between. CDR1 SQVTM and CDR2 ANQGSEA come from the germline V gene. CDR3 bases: TGCAGCGTTGAGGGGGGATCTAGTGGCTACACCTTC. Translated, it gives CSVEGGSSGYTF.

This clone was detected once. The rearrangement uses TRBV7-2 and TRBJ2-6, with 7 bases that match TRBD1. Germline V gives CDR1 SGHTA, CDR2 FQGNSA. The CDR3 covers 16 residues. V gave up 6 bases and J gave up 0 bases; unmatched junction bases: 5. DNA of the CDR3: TGTGCCAGCAGTCGACAGGGACACTCTGGGGCCAACGTCCTGACTTTC. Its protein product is CASSRQGHSGANVLTF.

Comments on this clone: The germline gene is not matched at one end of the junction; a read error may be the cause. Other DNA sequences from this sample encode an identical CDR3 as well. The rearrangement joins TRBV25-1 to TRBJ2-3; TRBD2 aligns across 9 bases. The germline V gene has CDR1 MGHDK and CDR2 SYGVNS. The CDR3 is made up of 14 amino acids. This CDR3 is CASNEAGGTDTQYF. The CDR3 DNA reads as TGTGCCAGCAATGAAGCGGGGGGCACAGATACACAGTATTTT.

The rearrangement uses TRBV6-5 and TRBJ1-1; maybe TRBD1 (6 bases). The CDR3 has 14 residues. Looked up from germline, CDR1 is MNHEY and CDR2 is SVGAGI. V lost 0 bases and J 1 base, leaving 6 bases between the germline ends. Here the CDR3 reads CASSYSTGNTEAFF. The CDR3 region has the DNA TGTGCCAGCAGTTACTCGACAGGGAACACTGAAGCTTTCTTT.

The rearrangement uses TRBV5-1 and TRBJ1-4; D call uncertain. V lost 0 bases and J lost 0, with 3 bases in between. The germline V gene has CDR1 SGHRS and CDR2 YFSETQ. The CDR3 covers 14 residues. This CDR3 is CASSLDTTNEKLFF. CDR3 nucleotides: TGCGCCAGCAGCTTGGACACAACTAATGAAAAACTGTTTTTT.

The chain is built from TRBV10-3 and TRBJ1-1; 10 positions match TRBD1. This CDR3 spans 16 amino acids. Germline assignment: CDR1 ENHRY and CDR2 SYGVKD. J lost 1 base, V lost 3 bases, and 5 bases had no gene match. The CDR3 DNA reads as TGTGCCATCAGTGATCCCCGGGACAGGGGGAACACTGAAGCTTTCTTT. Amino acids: CAISDPRDRGNTEAFF.

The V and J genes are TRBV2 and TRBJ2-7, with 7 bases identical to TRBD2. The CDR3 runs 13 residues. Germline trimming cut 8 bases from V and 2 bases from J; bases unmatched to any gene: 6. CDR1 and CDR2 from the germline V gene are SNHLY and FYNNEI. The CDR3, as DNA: TGTGCCAGCGCAGAGGGGACTACCTACGAGCAGTACTTC. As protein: CASAEGTTYEQYF.

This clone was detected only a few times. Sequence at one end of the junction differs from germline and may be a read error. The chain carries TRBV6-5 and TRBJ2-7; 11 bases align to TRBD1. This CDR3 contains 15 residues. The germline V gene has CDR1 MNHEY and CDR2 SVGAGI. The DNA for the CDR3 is TGTGCCAGCACTTACACTGGACAGGGGGCGTTCGAGCAGTACTTC. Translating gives CASTYTGQGAFEQYF.

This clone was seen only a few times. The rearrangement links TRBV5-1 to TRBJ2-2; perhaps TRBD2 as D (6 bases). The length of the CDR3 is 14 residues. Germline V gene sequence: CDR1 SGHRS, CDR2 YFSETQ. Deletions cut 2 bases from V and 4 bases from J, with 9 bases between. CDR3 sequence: CASSFRDSTGELFF. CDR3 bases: TGCGCCAGCAGCTTCCGGGACTCCACCGGGGAGCTGTTTTTT. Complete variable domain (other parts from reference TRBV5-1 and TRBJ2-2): KAGVTQTPRYLIKTRGQQVTLSCSPISGHRSVSWYQQTPGQGLQFLFEYFSETQRNKGNFPGRFSGRQFSNSRSEMNVSTLELGDSALYLCASSFRDSTGELFFGEGSRLTVL.